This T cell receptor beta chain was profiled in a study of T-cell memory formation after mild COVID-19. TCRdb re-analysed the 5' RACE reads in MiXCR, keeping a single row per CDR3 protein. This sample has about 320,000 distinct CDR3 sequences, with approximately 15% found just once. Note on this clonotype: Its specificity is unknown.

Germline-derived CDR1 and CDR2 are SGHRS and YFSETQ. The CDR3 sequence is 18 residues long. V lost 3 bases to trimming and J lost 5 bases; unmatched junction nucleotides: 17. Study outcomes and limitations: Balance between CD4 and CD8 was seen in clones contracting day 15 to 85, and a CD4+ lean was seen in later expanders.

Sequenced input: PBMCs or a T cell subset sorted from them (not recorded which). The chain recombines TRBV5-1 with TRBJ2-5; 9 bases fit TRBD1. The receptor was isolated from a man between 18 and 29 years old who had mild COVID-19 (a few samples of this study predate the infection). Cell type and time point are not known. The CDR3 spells CASSWGPGTGLIGETQYF. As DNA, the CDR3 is TGCGCCAGCAGCTGGGGACCCGGGACAGGGCTTATCGGGGAGACCCAGTACTTC.